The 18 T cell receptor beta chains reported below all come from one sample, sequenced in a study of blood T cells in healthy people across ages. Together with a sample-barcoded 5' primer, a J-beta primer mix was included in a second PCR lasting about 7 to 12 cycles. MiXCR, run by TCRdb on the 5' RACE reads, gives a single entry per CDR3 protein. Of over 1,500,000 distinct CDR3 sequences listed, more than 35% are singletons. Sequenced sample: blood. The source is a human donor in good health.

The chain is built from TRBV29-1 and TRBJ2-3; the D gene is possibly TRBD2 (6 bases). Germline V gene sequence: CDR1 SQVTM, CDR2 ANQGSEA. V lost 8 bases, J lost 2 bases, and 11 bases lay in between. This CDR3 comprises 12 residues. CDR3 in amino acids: CSTWGDTDTQYF. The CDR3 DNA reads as TGCAGCACGTGGGGGGACACAGATACGCAGTATTTT.

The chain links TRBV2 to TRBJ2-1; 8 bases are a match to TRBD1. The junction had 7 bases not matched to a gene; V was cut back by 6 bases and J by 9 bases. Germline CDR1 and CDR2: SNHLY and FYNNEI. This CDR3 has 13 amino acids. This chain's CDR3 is CASRSDRELEQFF. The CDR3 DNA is TGTGCCAGCAGGTCGGACAGGGAGCTTGAGCAGTTCTTC.

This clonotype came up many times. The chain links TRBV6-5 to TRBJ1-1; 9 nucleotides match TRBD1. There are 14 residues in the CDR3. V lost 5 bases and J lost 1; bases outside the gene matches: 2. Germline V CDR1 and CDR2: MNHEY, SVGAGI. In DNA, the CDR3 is TGTGCCAGCAGTAGGGACAGGGAGAACACTGAAGCTTTCTTT. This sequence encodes CASSRDRENTEAFF.

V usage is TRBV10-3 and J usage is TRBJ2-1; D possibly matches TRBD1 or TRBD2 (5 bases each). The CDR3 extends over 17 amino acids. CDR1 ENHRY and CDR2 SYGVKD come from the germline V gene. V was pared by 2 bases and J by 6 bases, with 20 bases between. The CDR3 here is CAISESGRQGAFNEQFF. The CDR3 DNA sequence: TGTGCCATCAGTGAGAGTGGGCGGCAGGGAGCCTTCAATGAGCAGTTCTTC.

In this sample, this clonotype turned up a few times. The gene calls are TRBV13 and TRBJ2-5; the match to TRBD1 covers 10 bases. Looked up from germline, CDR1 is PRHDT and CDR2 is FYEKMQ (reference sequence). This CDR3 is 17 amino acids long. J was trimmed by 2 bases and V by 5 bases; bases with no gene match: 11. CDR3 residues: CASSSRVPGQGQETQYF. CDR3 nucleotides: TGTGCCAGCAGCAGCCGGGTCCCGGGACAGGGGCAAGAGACCCAGTACTTC.

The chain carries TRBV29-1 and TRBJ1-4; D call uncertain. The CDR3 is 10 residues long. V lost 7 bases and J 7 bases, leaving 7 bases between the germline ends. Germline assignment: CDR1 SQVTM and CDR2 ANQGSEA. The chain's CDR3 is CSAYSEKLFF. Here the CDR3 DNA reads TGCAGCGCGTACAGTGAAAAACTGTTTTTT. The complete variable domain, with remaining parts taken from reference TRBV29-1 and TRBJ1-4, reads SAVISQKPSRDICQRGTSLTIQCQVDSQVTMMFWYRQQPGQSLTLIATANQGSEATYESGFVIDKFPISRPNLTFSTLTVSNMSPEDSSIYLCSAYSEKLFFGSGTQLSVL.

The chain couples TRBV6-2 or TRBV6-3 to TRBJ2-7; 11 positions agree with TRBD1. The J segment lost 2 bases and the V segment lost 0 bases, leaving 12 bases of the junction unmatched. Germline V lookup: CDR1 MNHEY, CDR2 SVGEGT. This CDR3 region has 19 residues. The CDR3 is CASSYSGQGVYPTPYEQYF. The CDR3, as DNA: TGTGCCAGCAGTTACTCGGGACAGGGGGTATACCCTACTCCCTACGAGCAGTACTTC.

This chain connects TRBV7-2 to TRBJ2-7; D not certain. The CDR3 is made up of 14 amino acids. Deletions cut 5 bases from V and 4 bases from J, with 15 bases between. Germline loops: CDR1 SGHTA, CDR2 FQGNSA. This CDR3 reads CASSLRPGWYEQYF. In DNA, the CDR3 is TGTGCCAGCAGCCTAAGACCGGGCTGGTACGAGCAGTACTTC.

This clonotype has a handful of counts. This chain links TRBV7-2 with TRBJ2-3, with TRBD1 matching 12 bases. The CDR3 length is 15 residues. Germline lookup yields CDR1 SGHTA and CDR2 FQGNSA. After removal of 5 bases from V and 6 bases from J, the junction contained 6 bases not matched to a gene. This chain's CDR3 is CASSPRDRGPDTQYF. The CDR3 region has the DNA TGTGCCAGCAGCCCCCGGGACAGGGGGCCTGATACGCAGTATTTT.

CDR3 sequence (DNA): TGTGCCAGCAGGCCTCCGGGAGCCCGGGCCCTTCAATACGAGCAGTACTTC. It is translated as CASRPPGARALQYEQYF. The V call is TRBV6-1, the J call TRBJ2-7; D might be TRBD2 (6 bases). CDR3 length equals 17 residues. From germline, CDR1 is MNHNS and CDR2 SASEGT. The V end was cut by 6 bases, the J end by 4 bases, with 25 bases between.

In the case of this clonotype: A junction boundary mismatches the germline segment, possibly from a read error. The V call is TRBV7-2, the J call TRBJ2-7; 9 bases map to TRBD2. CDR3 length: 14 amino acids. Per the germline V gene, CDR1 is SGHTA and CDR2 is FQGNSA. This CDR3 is CVSSLSSGTYEQYF. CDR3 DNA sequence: TGTGTCAGCAGCTTATCTAGCGGGACCTACGAGCAGTACTTC.

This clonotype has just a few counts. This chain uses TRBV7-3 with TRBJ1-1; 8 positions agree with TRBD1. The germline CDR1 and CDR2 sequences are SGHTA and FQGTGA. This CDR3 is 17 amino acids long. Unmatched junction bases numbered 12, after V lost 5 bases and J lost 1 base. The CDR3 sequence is CASSTAGGRGSNTEAFF. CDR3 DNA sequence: TGTGCCAGCAGCACAGCAGGGGGCCGAGGGTCGAACACTGAAGCTTTCTTT.

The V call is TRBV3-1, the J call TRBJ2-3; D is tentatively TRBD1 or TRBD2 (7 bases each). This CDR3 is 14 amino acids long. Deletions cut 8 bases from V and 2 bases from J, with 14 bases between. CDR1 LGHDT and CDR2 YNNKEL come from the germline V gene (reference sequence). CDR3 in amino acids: CASEGGTVTDTQYF. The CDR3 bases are TGTGCCAGCGAGGGGGGGACAGTCACAGATACGCAGTATTTT.

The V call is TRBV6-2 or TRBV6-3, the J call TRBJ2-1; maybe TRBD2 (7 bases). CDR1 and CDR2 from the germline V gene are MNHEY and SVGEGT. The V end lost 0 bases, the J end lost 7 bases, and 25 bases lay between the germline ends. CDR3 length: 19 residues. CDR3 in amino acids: CASSYSLRHRGARGNEQFF. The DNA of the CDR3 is TGTGCCAGCAGTTACTCGTTAAGACACCGGGGGGCTCGTGGAAATGAGCAGTTCTTC.

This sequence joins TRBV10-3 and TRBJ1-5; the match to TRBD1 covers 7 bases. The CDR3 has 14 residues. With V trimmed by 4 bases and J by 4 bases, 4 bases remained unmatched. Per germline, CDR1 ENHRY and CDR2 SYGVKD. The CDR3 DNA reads TGTGCCATCAGTGGGAACAGGGGAAATCAGCCCCAGCATTTT. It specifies CAISGNRGNQPQHF.

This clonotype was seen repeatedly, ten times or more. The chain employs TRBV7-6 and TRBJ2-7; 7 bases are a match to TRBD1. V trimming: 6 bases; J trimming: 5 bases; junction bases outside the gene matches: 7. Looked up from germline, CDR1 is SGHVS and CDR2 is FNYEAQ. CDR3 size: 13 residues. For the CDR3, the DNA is TGTGCCAGCAGTAACAGGGGTTTGAACGAGCAGTACTTC. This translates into CASSNRGLNEQYF.

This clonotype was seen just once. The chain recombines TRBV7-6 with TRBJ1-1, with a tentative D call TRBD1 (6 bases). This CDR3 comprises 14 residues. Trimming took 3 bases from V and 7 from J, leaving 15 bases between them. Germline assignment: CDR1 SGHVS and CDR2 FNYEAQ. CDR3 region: CASSLNWGANEAFF. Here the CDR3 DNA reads TGTGCCAGCAGCTTGAATTGGGGGGCAAATGAAGCTTTCTTT.

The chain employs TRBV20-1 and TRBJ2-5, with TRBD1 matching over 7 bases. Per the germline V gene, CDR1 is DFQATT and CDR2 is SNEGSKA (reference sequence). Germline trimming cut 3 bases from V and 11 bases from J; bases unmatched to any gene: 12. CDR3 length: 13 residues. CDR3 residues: CSASKGAMEEQYF. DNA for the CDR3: TGCAGTGCTAGTAAGGGGGCTATGGAAGAGCAGTACTTC.